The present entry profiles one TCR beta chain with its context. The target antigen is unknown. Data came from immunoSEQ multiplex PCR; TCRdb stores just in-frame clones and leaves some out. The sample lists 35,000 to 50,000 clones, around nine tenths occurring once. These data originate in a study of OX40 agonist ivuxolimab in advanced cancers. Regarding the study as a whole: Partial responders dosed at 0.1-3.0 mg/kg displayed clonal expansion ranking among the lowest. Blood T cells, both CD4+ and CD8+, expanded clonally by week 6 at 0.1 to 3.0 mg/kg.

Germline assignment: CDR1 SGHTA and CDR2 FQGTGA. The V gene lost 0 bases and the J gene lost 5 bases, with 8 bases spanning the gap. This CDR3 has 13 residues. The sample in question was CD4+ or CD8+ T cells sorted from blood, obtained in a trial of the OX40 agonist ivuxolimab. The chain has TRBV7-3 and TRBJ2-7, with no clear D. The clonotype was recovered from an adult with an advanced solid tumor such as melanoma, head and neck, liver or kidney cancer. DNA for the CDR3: TGTGCCAGCAGCTTAACGATTAATAACGAGCAGTACTTC. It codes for CASSLTINNEQYF.